This note documents a single T cell receptor beta chain sequence. Its matching antigen is unknown. Indicated treatment: around 19 received Ad26.COV2.S at low or high dose, single or two shots; roughly five received placebo; per-sample allocation not given. Vaccine and placebo recipients were sampled on day 63 after the first injection. Adults aged 18-55 years in Boston included the donor. This record belongs to a study of Ad26.COV2.S vaccination and SARS-CoV-2 variants. Study overall: Into the muscle, Ad26.COV2.S was dosed once or twice, 56 days apart. Overall study results and limits: People given the vaccine had a wider spike-specific TCR breadth than placebo recipients did.

The CDR3 runs to 15 residues. CDR1 and CDR2 (germline): ENHRY, SYGVKD. Trimming removed 6 bases at V and 3 bases at J, with 15 bases between. Here immunoSEQ multiplex PCR was the method, and the copy in TCRdb shows in-frame clones only, minus some. Counted here are some 320,000 clones, about 85% occurring once; the ten biggest clones make up around 2.2%. V and J are TRBV10-3 and TRBJ1-5, with D possibly being TRBD1 (5 bases). The sequence came from a person between 18 and 65 years old who received the Ad26.COV2.S COVID-19 vaccine or a placebo. The material sequenced was peripheral blood, taken in a trial of Ad26.COV2.S vaccine versus placebo. The CDR3 nucleotides are TGTGCCATCAGCCCTACGAGGGGACCCAATCAGCCCCAGCATTTT. Its protein is CAISPTRGPNQPQHF.